This T cell receptor beta chain was captured in a study of molecular identifiers for immune sequencing clone quantification. Findings of the study overall: The sizes of highly expanded clones could be underestimated when identical TCR molecules share a barcode.

This clonotype has only a few counts. Its antigen remains unidentified. This CDR3 contains 15 residues. Germline trimming cut 5 bases from V and 7 bases from J; bases unmatched to any gene: 7. Germline CDR1 MNHEY, CDR2 SVGAGI. TCRdb re-derived calls from the PCR reads in MiXCR, one entry per CDR3 protein. This table holds about 510,000 distinct CDR3 sequences, approximately 25% found once. The clonotype was recovered from a human donor in good health. Some libraries in this study had Jurkat cell RNA spiked in. V usage is TRBV6-5 and J usage is TRBJ2-7; TRBD2 matches 14 bases. Sequenced input: naive CD8+ T cells from blood, with Jurkat cell RNA spiked in. The subset here: FACS-sorted CD8+CD4-CCR7+CD45RA+ naive T cells. Here the CDR3 reads CASSHGTSGSGEQYF. CDR3 sequence (DNA): TGTGCCAGCAGTCACGGGACTAGCGGGAGTGGGGAGCAGTACTTC.